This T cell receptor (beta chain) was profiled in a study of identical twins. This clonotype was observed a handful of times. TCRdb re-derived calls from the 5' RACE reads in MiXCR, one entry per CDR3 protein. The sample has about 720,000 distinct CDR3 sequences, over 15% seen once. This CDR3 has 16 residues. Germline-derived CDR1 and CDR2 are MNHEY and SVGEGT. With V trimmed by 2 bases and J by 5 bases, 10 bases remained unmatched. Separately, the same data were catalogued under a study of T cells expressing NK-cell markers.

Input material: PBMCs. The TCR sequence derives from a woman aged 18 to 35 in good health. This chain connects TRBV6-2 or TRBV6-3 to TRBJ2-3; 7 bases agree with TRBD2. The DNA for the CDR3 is TGTGCCAGCAGTTACGGGGGAGGGCCGGCCCAAGATACGCAGTATTTT. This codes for CASSYGGGPAQDTQYF.